The T cell receptor (beta chain) described here comes from a study of cytomegalovirus exposure and HLA in healthy donors. As for the study in general: In a later analysis, it was reported that the approximately 110 validation repertoires had been produced on the same platform as the roughly 700 repertoires belonging to the first cohort. Broader study findings: Many donors shared some public TCRs, even though most TCR sequences were rare.

Using immunoSEQ multiplex PCR, the repertoire was profiled, and TCRdb retains in-frame clones only, with some absent. The sample shows fewer than 90,000 clones, roughly 83% of them seen only once. In this sample, this clone turned up once. The antigen remains undetermined. Germline V gene data show CDR1 as SGHDN and CDR2 as FVKESK. This CDR3 region has 13 residues. V lost 4 bases, J lost 5 bases, and 11 bases lay in between. The chain combines TRBV14 with TRBJ1-1; D call uncertain. The clonotype originates from a woman under 30 in good health and CMV-seropositive. Sequenced sample: PBMCs. The CDR3 DNA reads TGTGCCAGCAGCCGTCTCCAGGAAACTGAAGCTTTCTTT. This codes for CASSRLQETEAFF.